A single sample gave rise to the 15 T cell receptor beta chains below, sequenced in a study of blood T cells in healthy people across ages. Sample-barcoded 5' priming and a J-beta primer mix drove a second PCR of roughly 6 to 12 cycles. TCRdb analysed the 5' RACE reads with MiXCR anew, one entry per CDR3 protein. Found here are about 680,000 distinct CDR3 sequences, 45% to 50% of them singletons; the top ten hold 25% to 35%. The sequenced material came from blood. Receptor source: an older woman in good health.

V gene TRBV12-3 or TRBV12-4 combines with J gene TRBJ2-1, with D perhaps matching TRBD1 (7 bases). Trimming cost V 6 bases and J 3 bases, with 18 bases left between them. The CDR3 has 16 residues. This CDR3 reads CASSPLPGGIYNEQFF. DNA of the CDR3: TGTGCCAGCAGCCCCCTCCCAGGGGGGATCTACAATGAGCAGTTCTTC.

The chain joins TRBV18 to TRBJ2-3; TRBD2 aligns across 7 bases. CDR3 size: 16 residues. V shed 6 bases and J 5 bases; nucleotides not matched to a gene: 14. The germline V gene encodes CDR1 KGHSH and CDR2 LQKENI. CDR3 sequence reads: CASSVTVAGGRDTQYF. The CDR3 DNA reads TGTGCCAGCTCGGTGACGGTAGCGGGCGGGCGAGATACGCAGTATTTT.

As DNA, the CDR3 is TGTGCCAGCAGACCTGGACAGGTTAACACCGGGGAGCTGTTTTTT. Translation gives CASRPGQVNTGELFF. The rearrangement links TRBV6-2 or TRBV6-3 to TRBJ2-2; 7 bases fit TRBD1. V shed 6 bases, J shed 2 bases, and the junction held 6 bases outside the gene matches. In germline, CDR1 is MNHEY, CDR2 SVGEGT. The CDR3 contains 15 residues.

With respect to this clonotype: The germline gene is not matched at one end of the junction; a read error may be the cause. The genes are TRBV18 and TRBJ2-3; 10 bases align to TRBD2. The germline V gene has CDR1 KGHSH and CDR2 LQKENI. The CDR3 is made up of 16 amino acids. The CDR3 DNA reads TGTGGCAGCTCACCACGTCTAGCGGGAGAAAGAGAGGCGCAGTATTTT. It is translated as CGSSPRLAGEREAQYF.

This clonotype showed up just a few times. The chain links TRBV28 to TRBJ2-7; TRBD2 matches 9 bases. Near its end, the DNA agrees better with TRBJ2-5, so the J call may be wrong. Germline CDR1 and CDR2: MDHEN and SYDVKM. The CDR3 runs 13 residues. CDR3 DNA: TGTGCCAGCAGAGATAGCGGGAGTGAGACCCAGTACTTC. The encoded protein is CASRDSGSETQYF.

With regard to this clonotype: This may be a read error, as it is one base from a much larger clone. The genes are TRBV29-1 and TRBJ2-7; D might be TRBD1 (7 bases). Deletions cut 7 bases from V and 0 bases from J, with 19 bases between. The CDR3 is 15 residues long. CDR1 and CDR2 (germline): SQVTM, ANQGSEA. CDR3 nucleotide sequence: TGCAGCGCTGAGGGGGGACAGCTGGGCTCCTACGAGCAGTACTTC. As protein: CSAEGGQLGSYEQYF.

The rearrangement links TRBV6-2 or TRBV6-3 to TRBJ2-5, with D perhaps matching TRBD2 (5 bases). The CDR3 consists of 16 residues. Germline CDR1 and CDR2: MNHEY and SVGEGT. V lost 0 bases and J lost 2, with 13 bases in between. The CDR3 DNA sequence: TGTGCCAGCAGTTACTCGATGACTACCCAACAAGAGACCCAGTACTTC. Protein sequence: CASSYSMTTQQETQYF.

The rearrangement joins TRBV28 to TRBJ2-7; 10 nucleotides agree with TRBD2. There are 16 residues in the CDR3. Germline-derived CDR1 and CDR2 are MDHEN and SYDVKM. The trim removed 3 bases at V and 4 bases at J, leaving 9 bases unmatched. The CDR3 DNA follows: TGTGCCAGCAGTTTGGGGCCTAGCGGGAGAAGATACGAGCAGTACTTC. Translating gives CASSLGPSGRRYEQYF.

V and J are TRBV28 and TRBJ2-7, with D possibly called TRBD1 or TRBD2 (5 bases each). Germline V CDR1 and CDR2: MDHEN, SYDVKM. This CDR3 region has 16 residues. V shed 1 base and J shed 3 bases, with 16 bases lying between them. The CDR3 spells CASSLSPREQGYEQYF. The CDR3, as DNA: TGTGCCAGCAGTTTATCCCCCAGGGAGCAGGGCTACGAGCAGTACTTC.

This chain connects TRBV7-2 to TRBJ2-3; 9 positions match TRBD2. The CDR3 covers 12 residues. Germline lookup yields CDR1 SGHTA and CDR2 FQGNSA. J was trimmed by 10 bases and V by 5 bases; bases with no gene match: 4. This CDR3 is CASSPSGISQYF. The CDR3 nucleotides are TGTGCCAGCAGCCCTAGCGGGATATCGCAGTATTTT. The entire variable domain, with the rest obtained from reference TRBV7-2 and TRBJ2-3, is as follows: GAGVSQSPSNKVTEKGKDVELRCDPISGHTALYWYRQSLGQGLEFLIYFQGNSAPDKSGLPSDRFSAERTGGSVSTLTIQRTQQEDSAVYLCASSPSGISQYFGPGTRLTVL.

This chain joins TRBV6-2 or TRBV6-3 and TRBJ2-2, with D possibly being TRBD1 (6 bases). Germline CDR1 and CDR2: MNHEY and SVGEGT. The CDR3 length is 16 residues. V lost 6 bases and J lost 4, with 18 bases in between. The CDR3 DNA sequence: TGTGCCAGCAGCGGATTGACAGGCGTTTTCACCGGGGAGCTGTTTTTT. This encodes CASSGLTGVFTGELFF.

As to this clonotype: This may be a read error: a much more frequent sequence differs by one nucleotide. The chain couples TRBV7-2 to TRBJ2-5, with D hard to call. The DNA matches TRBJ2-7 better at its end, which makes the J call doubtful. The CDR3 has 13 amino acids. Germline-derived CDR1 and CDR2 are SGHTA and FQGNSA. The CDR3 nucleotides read TGTGCCAGCAGCTTAGAACCTGGCTGCGAGCAGTACTTC. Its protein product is CASSLEPGCEQYF.

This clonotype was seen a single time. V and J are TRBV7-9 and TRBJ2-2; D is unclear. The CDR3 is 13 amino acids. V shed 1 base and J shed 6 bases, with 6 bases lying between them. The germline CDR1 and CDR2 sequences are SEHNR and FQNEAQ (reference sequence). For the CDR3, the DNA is TGTGCCAGCAGCTTAGTCTTCCCCGGGGAGCTGTTTTTT. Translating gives CASSLVFPGELFF.

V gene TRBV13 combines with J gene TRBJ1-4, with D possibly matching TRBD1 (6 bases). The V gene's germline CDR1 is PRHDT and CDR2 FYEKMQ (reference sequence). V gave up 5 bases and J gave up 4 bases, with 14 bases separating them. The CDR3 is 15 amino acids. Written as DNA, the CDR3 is TGTGCCAGCAGCCAACACGGGACACGTAATGAAAAACTGTTTTTT. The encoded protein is CASSQHGTRNEKLFF.

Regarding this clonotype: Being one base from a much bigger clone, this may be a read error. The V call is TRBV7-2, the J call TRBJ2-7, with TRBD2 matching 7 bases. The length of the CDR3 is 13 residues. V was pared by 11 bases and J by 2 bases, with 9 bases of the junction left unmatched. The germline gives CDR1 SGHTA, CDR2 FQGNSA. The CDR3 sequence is CTATRAGAYEQYF. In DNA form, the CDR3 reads TGTACCGCCACCCGGGCGGGGGCCTACGAGCAGTACTTC.